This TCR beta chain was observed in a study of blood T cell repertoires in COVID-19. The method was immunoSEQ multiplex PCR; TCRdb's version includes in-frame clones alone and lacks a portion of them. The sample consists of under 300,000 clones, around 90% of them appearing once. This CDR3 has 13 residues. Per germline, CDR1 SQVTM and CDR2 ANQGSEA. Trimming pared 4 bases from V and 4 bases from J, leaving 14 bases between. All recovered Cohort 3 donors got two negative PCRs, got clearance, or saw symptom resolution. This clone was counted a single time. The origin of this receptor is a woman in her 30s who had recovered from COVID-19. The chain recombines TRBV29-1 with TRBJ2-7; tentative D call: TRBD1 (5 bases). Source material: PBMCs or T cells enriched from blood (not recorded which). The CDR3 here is CSVVRDSTYEQYF. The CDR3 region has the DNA TGCAGCGTTGTTCGAGACAGTACTTACGAGCAGTACTTC.